Sequencing of this T cell receptor (beta chain) was carried out in a study of vaccination effects on CD4 cells after COVID-19 (dated 2022 in TCRdb). The study in broad terms: Each participant got two doses of an mRNA SARS-CoV-2 vaccine, either BNT162b2 or mRNA-1273. Pre-vaccine samples were collected from two convalescent patients 16 days and one week before the first dose, corresponding to 142 and 148 days after COVID-19 diagnosis. The Oncomine TCR Beta short-read assay on an Illumina iSeq 100 was used to sequence cultures from other donors in the study. The full study included some 10 COVID-19 convalescent patients and a handful of SARS-CoV-2-naive healthy vaccine recipients. SARS-CoV-2 spike-specific CD4+ TCR repertoires from before and after mRNA vaccination were compared in COVID-19 convalescent patients and in infection-naive vaccine recipients.

Overall study outcomes, separate from this receptor: In convalescent patients, the post-vaccine spike-reactive repertoire consisted mainly of new vaccine-induced clones, largely distinct from infection-induced clones. Clones induced by infection and clones induced by vaccination both contracted markedly at late timepoints after vaccination, which fits with T cell responses waning over time. The study was limited by a small number of convalescent patients, and early post-infection timepoints were lacking.

The CDR3 covers 12 residues, taking in both the cysteine and the phenylalanine. Only the CDR3 region is kept as DNA, spanning 36 bases read in frame from base 1. To identify antigen-specific CD4+ T cell clonotypes by their expansion, the ViraFEST assay first stimulated PBMC with viral peptide pools and then applied TCR sequencing. After 10 days of culture, CD4+ T cells were isolated with the EasySep CD4+ T cell isolation kit. Convalescent patients had PCR-confirmed SARS-CoV-2 infection between March and December 2020, before Alpha, Beta and Delta variants emerged in the United States. Approximately 2 million PBMC per well were cultured in IMDM with about 5% human AB serum, 10 IU/ml IL-2 and gentamicin, plus 10 ug/ml peptides. For the negative control culture condition, an HIV-1 Nef peptide pool was used. Half of the culture medium was replaced with fresh IL-2-containing medium on days 3 and 7. Unless otherwise noted, each peptide stimulation condition was cultured in triplicate wells. PBMC were separated from whole blood using Ficoll-Paque Plus gradient centrifugation and were then either cryopreserved at -140C or used fresh. The QIAamp micro DNA kit was used to extract genomic DNA from the cultured CD4+ T cells.

Receptor libraries were prepared by the immunoSEQ multiplex PCR assay. DNA from the cultured and isolated CD4+ T cells underwent TCR beta CDR3 sequencing. Concerning the study's data processing: Non-productive TCR sequences were discarded, and reads were trimmed to the CDR3 region, with only CDR3s of 7 or more amino acids retained. Antigen-specific clonotypes were identified using the MANAFEST web app by comparison of expansion in peptide wells against reference cultures. For clones to be considered positive, expansion at FDR<0.05 versus reference and all other wells, an odds ratio above 5, and a frequency above 0.1% in two replicate wells were required. Clonotypes significantly expanded in SARS-CoV-2 spike wells and in at least one common cold coronavirus spike condition were defined as cross-reactive. Using the stringdist R package, CDR3 similarity was measured by Levenshtein distance, and unrooted trees were constructed with ape in R 3.6.1. Here the immuneACCESS table is served through TCRdb, limited to in-frame sequences with V and J called. Missing clones are a known gap in these copies; in checked studies unresolved V genes cover under half, and the rest lacks a known reason. V, J and clone size are taken as reported in that table, and D and trimming were inferred from the DNA itself. The sample records roughly 70,000 clones, 60% to 75% of which are singletons. The top ten hold about 5% of the sample.

A word on this clone: Its antigen remains undetermined. Base-call qualities are not available, and no considerably larger clone is one nucleotide away.

This specimen was CD4+ T cells from PBMCs cultured with HIV peptides, taken before COVID-19 vaccination. Read against the paper, the sample's cell subset or site label means: HIV-1 Nef peptide pool negative control/reference culture. The origin of this receptor is a human donor who had a prior SARS-CoV-2 infection. The chain links TRBV21-1 with TRBJ2-7; no check of the table's D call, TRBD2, against the DNA was made. TRBV21-1 is noted as a pseudogene. The bases read TGTGCCAGCAGCAATGCGGTCTACGAGCAGTACTTC. This gives the protein CASSNAVYEQYF.